This TCR beta chain was found in a study of T cells in Graves' hyperthyroidism and ophthalmopathy. This CDR3 region has 15 residues. Trimming left V 1 base short and J 8 bases short, with 17 bases between. Germline V gives CDR1 SGHVS, CDR2 FNYEAQ. The investigators amplified TCR beta CDR3 regions from RNA transcripts. With the HTBI primer set, the TCR CDR3 went through a first round of RT-PCR. TCRdb ran MiXCR on the multiplex PCR reads and lists one entry per CDR3 protein. The repertoire has 500,000 to 650,000 distinct CDR3 sequences, 15% to 20% of them found once; the top ten carry roughly 15%. This clonotype appeared a few times.

V gene TRBV7-6 combines with J gene TRBJ1-2; D gene ambiguous. This clonotype originated in a woman aged 18-35 years with Graves' ophthalmopathy. The sequenced material came from blood. CDR3 nucleotide sequence: TGTGCCAGCAGCTTAGGCCGAGGATGGGAGTTCGGCTACACCTTC. Encoded protein: CASSLGRGWEFGYTF.